The 20 T cell receptor beta chains below all came from one sample that was sequenced in a study of cytomegalovirus exposure and HLA in healthy donors (dated by TCRdb to about 2017). The receptor library was made with the immunoSEQ multiplex PCR assay. The multiplex PCR relied on a mix of 60 forward primers for TCR Vbeta segments and 13 reverse primers for TCR Jbeta segments. Entries here come from immuneACCESS through TCRdb and include only in-frame sequences with V and J called. Some clones fail to appear in such tables; in the studies checked, an unresolved V gene covers under half of the shortfall, and the cause of the remainder is unknown. The sample yields around 150,000 clones; roughly 80% were counted once. Around 9% of the sample lies in the top ten. The specimen was PBMCs. Receptor source: a male donor in good health and CMV-seropositive.

The chain couples TRBV27 to TRBJ2-2, with D possibly being TRBD1 (6 bases). The V gene's germline CDR1 is MNHEY and CDR2 SMNVEV (reference sequence). The CDR3 is 15 amino acids. The germline V and J ends were trimmed by 8 bases and 5 bases, with 18 bases remaining between them. CDR3 DNA sequence: TGTGCCAGCGGAACAGGGCGACGGAGGACCGGGGAGCTGTTTTTT. Amino acids: CASGTGRRRTGELFF.

The chain links TRBV5-1 to TRBJ2-1, with 13 positions matching TRBD2. The CDR3 is 20 residues long. Looked up from germline, CDR1 is SGHRS and CDR2 is YFSETQ. V trimming: 2 bases; J trimming: 0 bases; junction bases outside the gene matches: 11. DNA for the CDR3: TGCGCCAGCAGCTTAGCGGAACTAGCGGGAGGGCCAGGCTCCTACAATGAGCAGTTCTTC. Encoded protein: CASSLAELAGGPGSYNEQFF.

The gene calls are TRBV9 and TRBJ2-3, with 10 bases that match TRBD2. This CDR3 has 19 amino acids. Trimming took 0 bases from V and 0 from J; bases not matched to a gene: 10. Germline-derived CDR1 and CDR2 are SGDLS and YYNGEE. CDR3 sequence reads: CASSVATSGRAPSTDTQYF. Here the CDR3 DNA reads TGTGCCAGCAGCGTAGCTACCAGCGGGAGGGCCCCTAGCACAGATACGCAGTATTTT.

The chain carries TRBV7-9 and TRBJ1-4, with 9 bases fitting TRBD1. The CDR3 has 17 amino acids. Per germline, CDR1 SEHNR and CDR2 FQNEAQ (reference sequence). Trimming at V came to 2 bases and at J to 8 bases, leaving 12 bases not matched to a gene. The CDR3 reads CASSLLGLGTGKEKLFF. CDR3 in DNA: TGTGCCAGCAGCTTACTAGGGTTAGGGACAGGGAAAGAAAAACTGTTTTTT.

The rearrangement uses TRBV4-3 and TRBJ1-1; perhaps TRBD1 as D (6 bases). Per germline, CDR1 LGHNA and CDR2 YSLEER. The CDR3 spans 16 residues. V was clipped by 0 bases and J by 5 bases, with 16 bases between them. CDR3: CASSQETGSGGTEAFF. In DNA, the CDR3 is TGCGCCAGCAGCCAAGAAACAGGGTCCGGAGGAACTGAAGCTTTCTTT.

The V and J genes are TRBV5-1 and TRBJ2-3; 12 nucleotides align to TRBD1. The CDR3 sequence is 16 residues long. J was trimmed by 5 bases and V by 2 bases; bases with no gene match: 6. CDR1 and CDR2 (germline): SGHRS, YFSETQ. CDR3 in amino acids: CASSFTGTGGGDTQYF. As DNA, the CDR3 is TGCGCCAGCAGCTTCACCGGGACAGGGGGCGGAGATACGCAGTATTTT. The variable domain in full, completed from reference TRBV5-1 and TRBJ2-3, reads KAGVTQTPRYLIKTRGQQVTLSCSPISGHRSVSWYQQTPGQGLQFLFEYFSETQRNKGNFPGRFSGRQFSNSRSEMNVSTLELGDSALYLCASSFTGTGGGDTQYFGPGTRLTVL.

The chain has TRBV28 and TRBJ1-4, with 7 bases fitting TRBD1. J gave up 8 bases and V 6 bases, and 9 bases lay outside the gene matches. Germline CDR1 and CDR2: MDHEN and SYDVKM. The CDR3 spans 14 residues. The CDR3 sequence is CASRYRQGWEKLFF. DNA of the CDR3: TGTGCCAGCAGATACCGACAGGGATGGGAAAAACTGTTTTTT.

The genes are TRBV6-6 and TRBJ1-2; TRBD1 aligns across 8 bases. This CDR3 has 13 residues. The ends lost 4 bases at V and 3 bases at J; junction bases unmatched: 1. Germline V gene lookup returns CDR1 MNHNY and CDR2 SVGAGI (reference sequence). This CDR3 is CASSLGQDYGYTF. The CDR3 DNA reads as TGTGCCAGCAGTTTGGGACAGGACTATGGCTACACCTTC.

The chain combines TRBV5-1 with TRBJ2-7; perhaps TRBD1 as D (5 bases). This CDR3 region has 16 residues. The V gene lost 0 bases and the J gene lost 5 bases, with 18 bases spanning the gap. The germline V gene has CDR1 SGHRS and CDR2 YFSETQ. CDR3 DNA sequence: TGCGCCAGCAGCTTGGGACCGCAGGGTAGCAGCGACGAGCAGTACTTC. It yields the protein CASSLGPQGSSDEQYF.

This clone has just a few counts. The genes are TRBV2 and TRBJ2-7; TRBD2 agrees at 16 bases. Germline V gene lookup returns CDR1 SNHLY and CDR2 FYNNEI. The CDR3 covers 15 residues. Unmatched junction bases numbered 7, after V lost 2 bases and J lost 12 bases. The CDR3 loop reads CASSEHAGLAGGRYF. As DNA, the CDR3 is TGTGCCAGCAGTGAACATGCGGGACTAGCGGGAGGGCGGTACTTC.

The chain has TRBV30 and TRBJ2-7; 7 nucleotides agree with TRBD2. The CDR3 is 12 residues long. CDR1 is GTSNPN and CDR2 is SVGIG in the germline V gene (reference sequence). J gave up 6 bases and V 5 bases, and 7 bases lay outside the gene matches. The CDR3 DNA sequence: TGTGCCTGGGGGGGGGTTGGGGGCGAGCAGTACTTC. Protein sequence: CAWGGVGGEQYF.

This chain uses TRBV19 with TRBJ2-7; D possibly corresponds to TRBD2 (6 bases). Germline assignment: CDR1 LNHDA and CDR2 SQIVND (reference sequence). This CDR3 has 13 residues. Between the trimmed V and J ends, which lost 6 bases and 3 bases, there was a span of 12 bases. CDR3 residues: CASRDGGNYEQYF. In nucleotides, the CDR3 is TGTGCCAGTAGGGACGGCGGGAACTACGAGCAGTACTTC.

The rearrangement joins TRBV15 to TRBJ2-3; D call uncertain. Deletions cut 0 bases from V and 6 bases from J, with 4 bases between. The CDR3 extends over 12 amino acids. Germline V gene lookup returns CDR1 LNHNV and CDR2 YYDKDF (reference sequence). This CDR3 reads CATSRDQDTQYF. As DNA, the CDR3 is TGTGCCACCAGCAGAGACCAGGATACGCAGTATTTT.

This clone was seen once. The CDR3 DNA sequence: TGTGCCAGCAGCTTAGTAGAGAATAGCAATCAGCCCCAGCATTTT. Protein sequence: CASSLVENSNQPQHF. The gene calls are TRBV7-2 and TRBJ1-5; the D is unclear. The V end lost 1 base, the J end lost 0 bases, and 7 bases lay between the germline ends. Germline loops: CDR1 SGHTA, CDR2 FQGNSA. The CDR3 is 15 residues long. Looking up the rest from reference TRBV7-2 and TRBJ1-5 gives the full variable domain: GAGVSQSPSNKVTEKGKDVELRCDPISGHTALYWYRQSLGQGLEFLIYFQGNSAPDKSGLPSDRFSAERTGGSVSTLTIQRTQQEDSAVYLCASSLVENSNQPQHFGDGTRLSIL.

The chain employs TRBV5-8 and TRBJ2-5, with a possible D match to TRBD1 (5 bases). The CDR3 totals 18 residues. In germline, CDR1 is SGHTS, CDR2 YDEGEE. The V end lost 0 bases, the J end lost 1 base, and 19 bases lay between the germline ends. CDR3 DNA sequence: TGTGCCAGCAGCTTGGGAGTGGTTAGGGGAACCTTCCAAGAGACCCAGTACTTC. Residues: CASSLGVVRGTFQETQYF. Complete variable domain (other parts from reference TRBV5-8 and TRBJ2-5): EAGVTQSPTHLIKTRGQQATLRCSPISGHTSVYWYQQALGLGLQFLLWYDEGEERNRGNFPPRFSGRQFPNYSSELNVNALELEDSALYLCASSLGVVRGTFQETQYFGPGTRLLVL.

The chain is built from TRBV7-9 and TRBJ2-3; D is undetermined. CDR3 length: 13 amino acids. V lost 3 bases and J lost 1, with 5 bases in between. Germline V gives CDR1 SEHNR, CDR2 FQNEAQ (reference sequence). CDR3 nucleotides: TGTGCCAGCAGCTTCCCTGGCACAGATACGCAGTATTTT. As protein: CASSFPGTDTQYF. The full variable domain, its missing parts supplied by reference TRBV7-9 and TRBJ2-3, is DTGVSQNPRHKITKRGQNVTFRCDPISEHNRLYWYRQTLGQGPEFLTYFQNEAQLEKSRLLSDRFSAERPKGSFSTLEIQRTEQGDSAMYLCASSFPGTDTQYFGPGTRLTVL.

The chain combines TRBV19 with TRBJ2-2, with a possible D match to TRBD2 (5 bases). The V and J ends lost 3 bases and 0 bases respectively, with 14 bases between them. CDR1 and CDR2 from the germline V gene are LNHDA and SQIVND (reference sequence). The CDR3 contains 17 residues. The CDR3 here is CASSMPDRGTNTGELFF. CDR3 nucleotides: TGTGCCAGTAGTATGCCAGATCGGGGAACGAACACCGGGGAGCTGTTTTTT.

This clone was seen more than once but under ten times. The chain links TRBV9 to TRBJ2-7; 7 bases are a match to TRBD1. Germline V lookup: CDR1 SGDLS, CDR2 YYNGEE. The CDR3 has 14 residues. After removal of 0 bases from V and 5 bases from J, the junction contained 5 bases not matched to a gene. CDR3 sequence: CASSVGGQNHEQYF. CDR3 in DNA: TGTGCCAGCAGCGTAGGGGGACAGAACCACGAGCAGTACTTC.

The chain joins TRBV27 to TRBJ1-2; D might be TRBD1 (6 bases). Trimming stripped 1 base from V and 7 bases from J, with 16 bases between. The germline V gene encodes CDR1 MNHEY and CDR2 SMNVEV (reference sequence). The CDR3 has 15 amino acids. The CDR3 protein is CASSLLNTGLSGYTF. The DNA of the CDR3 is TGTGCCAGCAGTTTATTGAATACAGGGTTATCTGGCTACACCTTC.

In its sample, this clone was seen once. The conserved closing phenylalanine or tryptophan is absent in this CDR3, likely reflecting a read error. The DNA is left out, because the CDR3 cannot be placed on it with certainty; the CDR3 is given as TCRdb lists it. The chain is built from TRBV6-1 and TRBJ1-2; TRBD1 is the table's D call, not checked against the DNA. The CDR3 is 16 residues long, ends included. Germline V lookup: CDR1 MNHNS, CDR2 SASEGT. The CDR3 sequence is CASSEAGQGQTMATPP.